This T cell receptor beta chain was captured by sequencing in a study of cytomegalovirus exposure and HLA in healthy donors. Study-wide results and caveats: By a later analysis, the bulk of CMV-associated TCR beta chains appeared HLA-restricted. A later analysis found common viral pathogens apparently linked to several of the most significant clusters. Reported results showed that the classifier diagnosed cytomegalovirus status with high specificity and sensitivity. Of the V segments, some could not be distinguished, including TRBV6-2 and TRBV6-3, and were excluded.

The PCR ran on 60 Vbeta and 13 Jbeta primers. Assay: immunoSEQ multiplex PCR; the TCRdb copy retains only in-frame clones and omits some. The table has around 65,000 clones, around 75% seen once. The CDR3 is 16 amino acids. V gave up 3 bases and J gave up 6 bases; unmatched junction bases: 9. In germline, CDR1 is MGHRA, CDR2 YSYEKL. A word on this clone: Its antigen is unidentified.

This TCR came from a woman in her twenties or thirties in good health and CMV-seropositive. Sample: PBMCs. The chain uses TRBV4-1 and TRBJ2-1, with 9 bases aligning to TRBD2. The DNA of the CDR3 is TGCGCCAGCAGCCAGGCCCGGGGCGGGGGGGGCAATGAGCAGTTCTTC. It codes for CASSQARGGGGNEQFF.